The rows below give T cell receptor beta chains drawn from one sample of a study of cytomegalovirus exposure and HLA in healthy donors. Sequencing used immunoSEQ multiplex PCR; TCRdb keeps in-frame clones, though not all of them. The sample contains around 130,000 clones, roughly 84% of which appear only once. What was sequenced was PBMCs. Receptors were obtained from a woman in her 30s in good health and CMV-seronegative. The CDR3 runs from the conserved cysteine through the conserved F or W. Each record gives: D gene, clone size, J gene, V gene, CDR3 DNA, CDR3 protein. A D gene is named only where the DNA matches it firmly. Only some rows state a clone size, as once, few, many or a class for expanded clones.

TRBD1 - TRBJ1-6 TRBV6-6 TGTGCCAGCAGTTACACAGGGGGTTCACCCCTCCACTTT CASSYTGGSPLHF
TRBD1 - TRBJ2-7 TRBV4-3 TGCGCCAGCAGCCAAGGGACAGGGATCTCCTACGAGCAGTACTTC CASSQGTGISYEQYF
- - TRBJ2-2 TRBV2 TGTGCCAGCACCCCAGGACTGCCAAAGGAAGGGGAGCTGTTTTTT CASTPGLPKEGELFF
- few TRBJ1-2 TRBV6-5 TGTGCCAGCAGTTACCGCCAGGGGACCTATGGCTACACCTTC CASSYRQGTYGYTF
- few TRBJ1-2 TRBV19 TGTGCCAGTAGTATAGATCCACAGGCGTATGGCTACACCTTC CASSIDPQAYGYTF
- once TRBJ2-2 TRBV7-2 TGTGCCAGCAGCTTTATTACGGGGGGCTGGAACACCGGGGAGCTGTTTTTT CASSFITGGWNTGELFF
- - TRBJ2-3 TRBV12-5 TGTGCTAGTGGTTTGGTAGGGGTTAGGGATACGCAGTATTTT CASGLVGVRDTQYF
- - TRBJ2-3 TRBV12-5 TGTGCTAGTGGTCTCCGGGATATCCCCACAGATACGCAGTATTTT CASGLRDIPTDTQYF
TRBD2 - TRBJ2-1 TRBV27 TGTGCCAGCTATCTTTCTTATCCCGCTAGCGGGGCTCGCAATGAGCAGTTCTTC CASYLSYPASGARNEQFF
- - TRBJ2-7 TRBV11-2 TGTGCCAGCAGCTTAGGACAGGCCTTGAGGGGAGAGCAGTACTTC CASSLGQALRGEQYF
- few TRBJ2-7 TRBV2 TGTGCCACTCGACTAGGGGGCTACTACGAGCAGTACTTC CATRLGGYYEQYF
- - TRBJ2-7 TRBV18 TGTGCCAGCTCACCACCGGGGCGCACTACCTACGAGCAGTACTTC CASSPPGRTTYEQYF
- once TRBJ2-6 TRBV7-9 TGTGCCAGCAGCTACCGTCCCGGGACAACCGAATCTGGGGCCAACGTCCTGACTTTC CASSYRPGTTESGANVLTF
- once TRBJ1-5 TRBV30 TGTGCCTGGAGTGGGGGAGCTAATCAGCCCCAGCATTTT CAWSGGANQPQHF
TRBD1 - TRBJ1-2 TRBV10-2 TGCGCCAGCAGTGAGTTGCGGGACAGGGGTGGCTACACCTTC CASSELRDRGGYTF
TRBD1 - TRBJ2-6 TRBV9 TGTGCCAGCAGCCCCCGACAGGGTTACTCTGGGGCCAACGTCCTGACTTTC CASSPRQGYSGANVLTF
TRBD1 - TRBJ2-4 TRBV18 TGTGCCAGCTCACCACCGGGACAGGGGGAAAACATTCAGTACTTC CASSPPGQGENIQYF
- - TRBJ1-4 TRBV4-2 TGTGCCAGCAGCCAAGCCCGGGGGGACGATGAAAAACTGTTTTTT CASSQARGDDEKLFF
- - TRBJ2-2 TRBV2 TGTGCCAGCAGTCAGCAGGTCACCGGGGAGCTGTTTTTT CASSQQVTGELFF
TRBD1 - TRBJ1-6 TRBV11-3 TGTGCCAGCAGCTTAGATCTCGGGACAGGGGAAGCCCCCCTCCACTTT CASSLDLGTGEAPLHF
TRBD1 - TRBJ1-2 TRBV6-1 TGTGCCAGCAGTGAAGGCTACAGGGGAGGTGGCTACACCTTC CASSEGYRGGGYTF
- - TRBJ1-2 TRBV4-3 TGCGCCAGCAGCCAAGAACGGGGGGCCGTTAACTATGGCTACACCTTC CASSQERGAVNYGYTF
TRBD1 once TRBJ2-3 TRBV5-1 TGCGCCAGCAGCTTACTCCGGGACAGGTCCTCCACAGATACGCAGTATTTT CASSLLRDRSSTDTQYF
TRBD1 - TRBJ2-5 TRBV11-2 TGTGCCACCAGACAGGGGATGTGGGAGACCCAGTACTTC CATRQGMWETQYF
TRBD1 - TRBJ2-2 TRBV27 TGTGCCAGCAGCCGCCAGCCGAAGACAGGGTATAACGGGGAGCTGTTTTTT CASSRQPKTGYNGELFF
- once TRBJ1-1 TRBV7-8 TGTGCCAGCAGCTTAGTGGTCGGGGGGAACACTGAAGCTTTCTTT CASSLVVGGNTEAFF
- - TRBJ2-7 TRBV10-2 TGCGCCAGCGGGCACCTCTACGAGCAGTACTTC CASGHLYEQYF
- - TRBJ1-4 TRBV2 TGTGCCAGCAGGGACAACAGGGATTCTAATGAAAAACTGTTTTTT CASRDNRDSNEKLFF
TRBD1 once TRBJ2-4 TRBV6-1 TGTGCCAGCAGTGATACAGGGACAGTAGCCAAAAACATTCAGTACTTC CASSDTGTVAKNIQYF
TRBD1 - TRBJ2-4 TRBV10-3 TGTGCCATCAGCGGGACAGGGACAAACATTCAGTACTTC CAISGTGTNIQYF
- - TRBJ1-1 TRBV5-4 TGTGCCAGCAGCTTAGACAGGAACACTGAAGCTTTCTTT CASSLDRNTEAFF
TRBD1 once TRBJ1-4 TRBV5-1 TGCGCCAGCAGACGTACAGGGGCGATTAATGAAAAACTGTTTTTT CASRRTGAINEKLFF
- few TRBJ1-6 TRBV6-6 TGTGCCAGCAGATCACGGGATTCACCCCTCCACTTT CASRSRDSPLHF
- - TRBJ2-3 TRBV5-1 TGCGCCAGCAGCCCCGGGGAAACTACAGATACGCAGTATTTT CASSPGETTDTQYF
- - TRBJ1-4 TRBV7-2 TGTGCCAGCAGATCTGGGAGTGGTGAAAAACTGTTTTTT CASRSGSGEKLFF
TRBD2 - TRBJ2-3 TRBV7-3 TGTGCCAGCAGCTTTGGCCAGCGGGGAAGTAGCACAGATACGCAGTATTTT CASSFGQRGSSTDTQYF
TRBD1 - TRBJ1-1 TRBV27 TGTGCCAGCAGTCTCCACAGGGGCACTGAAGCTTTCTTT CASSLHRGTEAFF
- once TRBJ2-3 TRBV9 TGTGCCAGCAGCGACCCCCCGGGAGAGGAGACGCAGTATTTT CASSDPPGEETQYF
TRBD1 - TRBJ2-1 TRBV5-6 TGTGCCAGCAGCTTGTGGGACAGGGTCTACAATGAGCAGTTCTTC CASSLWDRVYNEQFF
TRBD1 - TRBJ1-2 TRBV30 TGTGCTCAGGACAGGGTTGACTATGGCTACACCTTC CAQDRVDYGYTF
- - TRBJ1-2 TRBV7-9 TGTGCCAGCAGCTTAGCTGTCCGGGGTCCCGGCTATGGCTACACCTTC CASSLAVRGPGYGYTF
- - TRBJ2-2 TRBV7-3 TGTGCCAGCAGCTTAACGTGGGTAGGGAGGAACACCGGGGAGCTGTTTTTT CASSLTWVGRNTGELFF
TRBD1 - TRBJ1-1 TRBV15 TGTGCCACCAGCAGATCCTACCTTGACAGGGGGACTGAAGCTTTCTTT CATSRSYLDRGTEAFF
TRBD1 - TRBJ1-5 TRBV5-6 TGTGCCAGCAGCTTGGTCGGACAGGGGGCGGATCAGCCCCAGCATTTT CASSLVGQGADQPQHF
- few TRBJ1-2 TRBV19 TGTGCCAGTACCCGGGGGACCCATGGCTACACCTTC CASTRGTHGYTF
- once TRBJ1-4 TRBV9 TGTGCCAGCAGCGTAGAGGGAGCCACAGGGGAAAAACTGTTTTTT CASSVEGATGEKLFF
TRBD1 - TRBJ1-3 TRBV5-1 TGCGCCAGCAGCCCCGGGACAGCTGGAAACACCATATATTTT CASSPGTAGNTIYF
- - TRBJ1-4 TRBV4-3 TGCGCCAGCAGCCGAAGTGGGGGGGACGAAAAACTGTTTTTT CASSRSGGDEKLFF
- - TRBJ1-5 TRBV9 TGTGCCAGCAGCCCGGGGCGGGGCGGCGGCAATCAGCCCCAGCATTTT CASSPGRGGGNQPQHF
- - TRBJ2-5 TRBV7-8 TGTGCCAGCAGCTTCGGTCTGCGGGGTTTTGGGGAGACCCAGTACTTC CASSFGLRGFGETQYF
- - TRBJ2-3 TRBV10-2 TGCGCCAGCAGTGATGGCGGGGGCACAGATACGCAGTATTTT CASSDGGGTDTQYF
TRBD1 - TRBJ2-5 TRBV29-1 TGCAGCGTTGAATCGAGGGACAGGGGTAGGGAGACCCAGTACTTC CSVESRDRGRETQYF
TRBD1 once TRBJ1-1 TRBV18 TGTGCCAGCTCACCACTGGGGTCCGGGACAGGTATGAACACTGAAGCTTTCTTT CASSPLGSGTGMNTEAFF
- - TRBJ2-2 TRBV7-9 TGTGCCAGCAGCCCCTCGGGTGGGGGGTACACCGGGGAGCTGTTTTTT CASSPSGGGYTGELFF